The present TCR beta chain was sequenced within a study of post-analysis software for immune sequencing data. Study results and caveats: Relative to controls, patients had about 5 TRBV segments at higher frequency, with TRBV5-6, TRBV5-1 and TRBV20-1 among these.

Germline V gene sequence: CDR1 ENHRY, CDR2 SYGVKD. The CDR3 spans 16 residues. TCR beta cDNA libraries had unique molecular identifiers. T cells numbering roughly 0.85 to 11 million gave rise to some 520,000 cDNA molecules. MiXCR, run by TCRdb on the PCR reads, gives a single entry per CDR3 protein. The data show 450,000 or so distinct CDR3 sequences, under 55% seen once. To note about this clonotype: The antigen is undetermined. Sequence at one end of the junction differs from germline and may be a read error.

V is TRBV10-3 and J is TRBJ2-1, with TRBD2 as a possible D gene (6 bases). The sample was blood. The receptor comes from a girl between 5 and 17 years old with multiple sclerosis. DNA for the CDR3: TGTGCCATCAGTGATTATCTAGCGAGCTCCTACAATGGGCAGTTCTTC. This translates into CAISDYLASSYNGQFF.